The clone carrying this T cell receptor (beta chain) was observed at least ten times. The antigen remains unidentified. This sample was taken from a study of breast tumors, draining lymph nodes, adjacent tissues. Study outcomes and limitations: Tumor TCR diversity was below lymph nodes but above nontumor tissue. Luminal-like breast cancer showed significantly greater tumor-nontumor repertoire similarity than basal-like breast cancer did. The data were judged consistent with most tumor T cells coming from lymph node and expanding in tumor.

V shed 6 bases, J shed 2 bases, and the junction held 3 bases outside the gene matches. CDR3 length: 13 amino acids. Germline CDR1 and CDR2: LNHDA and SQIVND (reference sequence). Axillary draining lymph nodes of breast cancer patients supplied the node samples. Using its own MiXCR run on the multiplex PCR reads, TCRdb lists one record per CDR3 protein. The sample carries under 150,000 distinct CDR3 sequences, about 22% recorded once. The sample consisted of axillary lymph node tissue. This chain connects TRBV19 to TRBJ1-2; 7 positions agree with TRBD1. This sequence was found in a female donor with breast cancer. Some clones in this sample may be carry-over from other donors' samples. The CDR3 nucleotides are TGTGCCAGTAGGATGACAGGGAACTATGGCTACACCTTC. Translation: CASRMTGNYGYTF.